The sequence of this T cell receptor beta chain was determined in a study of blood T cell repertoires in COVID-19. Study-level background: T cells, B-cell-depleted T cells, or PBMCs supplied cDNA or gDNA.

This CDR3 spans 13 amino acids. The germline gives CDR1 SQVTM, CDR2 ANQGSEA. Germline trimming cut 7 bases from V and 4 bases from J; bases unmatched to any gene: 6. The sample holds a few counts of this clone. The repertoire was sequenced with immunoSEQ multiplex PCR; TCRdb's copy has only in-frame clones and lacks some. The sample consists of about 200,000 clones, 89% of them appearing once. The source of this sequence is a man between 35 and 55 years old with acute or convalescent COVID-19. The V and J genes are TRBV29-1 and TRBJ1-1, with 10 positions matching TRBD1. Sequencing used peripheral blood. The CDR3 bases are TGCAGCGCCAGACAGGGGGCGCCCACTGAAGCTTTCTTT. It translates to CSARQGAPTEAFF.